The text below deals with one TCR beta chain. The record originates from a study of OX40 agonist ivuxolimab in advanced cancers. Assay: immunoSEQ multiplex PCR; the TCRdb copy retains only in-frame clones and omits some. This table has tens of thousands of clones, over 80% appearing once. Trimming cost V 4 bases and J 1 base, with 11 bases left between them. This CDR3 contains 14 residues. Germline V gene data show CDR1 as KGHSH and CDR2 as LQKENI. This sample comprised CD4+ or CD8+ T cells sorted from blood, obtained in a trial of the OX40 agonist ivuxolimab. The sequence was collected from an adult with an advanced solid tumor such as melanoma, head and neck, liver or kidney cancer. V and J are TRBV18 and TRBJ2-7; D ambiguous. The CDR3 coding sequence is TGTGCCAGCTCACAAGGCGTCCAATCCTACGAGCAGTACTTC. This encodes CASSQGVQSYEQYF.